These 13 T cell receptor beta chains came from one sample sequenced in a study of blood T cell repertoires in COVID-19. Here immunoSEQ multiplex PCR was the method, and the copy in TCRdb shows in-frame clones only, minus some. This table has approximately 68,000 clones, about nine tenths appearing once. Sequenced material: peripheral blood. The receptors originated from a man between 65 and 85 years old with active or convalescent COVID-19.

The V gene is TRBV7-2, the J gene TRBJ2-4, with D possibly being TRBD2 (5 bases). The CDR3 loop spans 13 amino acids. Germline V CDR1 and CDR2: SGHTA, FQGNSA. V shed 4 bases and J shed 13 bases, with 17 bases lying between them. This chain's CDR3 is CASSSDRGPRQYF. In DNA, the CDR3 is TGTGCCAGCAGCTCAGACCGGGGTCCTCGGCAGTACTTC.

The rearrangement uses TRBV28 and TRBJ1-5; no clear D gene. CDR3 size: 13 residues. Looked up from germline, CDR1 is MDHEN and CDR2 is SYDVKM. The ends were cut back, 4 bases at V and 5 bases at J, with 9 bases in the middle. CDR3 sequence (DNA): TGTGCCAGCAGTTATAACATCTATCAGCCCCAGCATTTT. This translates into CASSYNIYQPQHF. Using reference TRBV28 and TRBJ1-5 for the parts outside the CDR3, the full variable domain is DVKVTQSSRYLVKRTGEKVFLECVQDMDHENMFWYRQDPGLGLRLIYFSYDVKMKEKGDIPEGYSVSREKKERFSLILESASTNQTSMYLCASSYNIYQPQHFGDGTRLSIL.

This chain uses TRBV6-1 with TRBJ2-3; 11 nucleotides line up with TRBD2. J was trimmed by 6 bases and V by 3 bases; bases with no gene match: 11. The germline gives CDR1 MNHNS, CDR2 SASEGT. This CDR3 contains 17 residues. The DNA for the CDR3 is TGTGCCAGCAGTGATTGGAGTAGCGGGAGGGCCCGGGATACGCAGTATTTT. Encoded protein: CASSDWSSGRARDTQYF.

The gene calls are TRBV7-2 and TRBJ1-4; TRBD1 is a possible D gene (5 bases). This CDR3 spans 15 amino acids. V was cut by 5 bases and J by 6 bases, with 16 bases left in between. Per germline, CDR1 SGHTA and CDR2 FQGNSA. The CDR3 coding sequence is TGTGCCAGCAGCCCTATATCCACAGGAGATGAAAAACTGTTTTTT. It specifies CASSPISTGDEKLFF. Full variable domain (remainder filled in from reference TRBV7-2 and TRBJ1-4): GAGVSQSPSNKVTEKGKDVELRCDPISGHTALYWYRQSLGQGLEFLIYFQGNSAPDKSGLPSDRFSAERTGGSVSTLTIQRTQQEDSAVYLCASSPISTGDEKLFFGSGTQLSVL.

The rearrangement joins TRBV5-1 to TRBJ1-1; D is unclear. This CDR3 region has 14 residues. Per germline, CDR1 SGHRS and CDR2 YFSETQ. Deletions cut 0 bases from V and 0 bases from J, with 6 bases between. The CDR3 DNA reads TGCGCCAGCAGCTTGGGGCAGATGAACACTGAAGCTTTCTTT. The encoded protein is CASSLGQMNTEAFF.

The chain recombines TRBV30 with TRBJ2-1; 9 positions match TRBD2. Germline V gene lookup returns CDR1 GTSNPN and CDR2 SVGIG (reference sequence). After removal of 5 bases from V and 2 bases from J, the junction contained 7 bases not matched to a gene. CDR3 length equals 15 residues. The CDR3 is CAWQLAGATYNEQFF. The CDR3 bases are TGTGCCTGGCAATTAGCGGGAGCAACCTACAATGAGCAGTTCTTC.

This clone has just one count. CDR3 nucleotides: TGTGCCAGTAGTATCGGAGCGGGAGGGTACAATGAGCAGTTCTTC. It codes for CASSIGAGGYNEQFF. V is TRBV19 and J is TRBJ2-1, with TRBD2 matching over 10 bases. The germline CDR1 and CDR2 sequences are LNHDA and SQIVND (reference sequence). CDR3 length equals 15 residues. V lost 3 bases and J lost 4; bases outside the gene matches: 3.

This sequence joins TRBV27 and TRBJ2-1, with 7 bases lining up with TRBD2. Germline values: CDR1 MNHEY, CDR2 SMNVEV (reference sequence). CDR3 size: 14 residues. V dropped 7 bases and J dropped 6; count of bases not matched to a gene: 9. The CDR3 DNA sequence: TGTGCCAGCAATCCGGGAGGCCTTTTCAATGAGCAGTTCTTC. Translation: CASNPGGLFNEQFF.

This clone was counted once. This chain joins TRBV7-2 and TRBJ1-2; no clear D. The CDR3 consists of 14 residues. From germline, CDR1 is SGHTA and CDR2 FQGNSA. Trimming took off 1 base at V and 5 bases at J, with 11 bases between the two ends. As DNA, the CDR3 is TGTGCCAGCAGCTTAGGGTCGCTGGCATATGGCTACACCTTC. Translated: CASSLGSLAYGYTF. Combining the CDR3 with reference TRBV7-2 and TRBJ1-2 gives the whole variable domain GAGVSQSPSNKVTEKGKDVELRCDPISGHTALYWYRQSLGQGLEFLIYFQGNSAPDKSGLPSDRFSAERTGGSVSTLTIQRTQQEDSAVYLCASSLGSLAYGYTFGSGTRLTVV.

V and J are TRBV25-1 and TRBJ1-2; the D is unclear. The CDR3 is 17 residues long. Germline CDR1 and CDR2: MGHDK and SYGVNS. V gave up 1 base and J gave up 3 bases, with 18 bases separating them. The CDR3 is CASSEFNGATTYYGYTF. The CDR3 DNA sequence: TGTGCCAGCAGTGAATTTAATGGCGCAACGACTTACTATGGCTACACCTTC.

The gene calls are TRBV5-1 and TRBJ2-7; D call uncertain. V was cut by 2 bases and J by 4 bases, with 10 bases left in between. The CDR3 has 13 amino acids. CDR1 is SGHRS and CDR2 is YFSETQ in the germline V gene. The CDR3 DNA sequence: TGCGCCAGCAGCTTCGCCCCCGAGTACGAGCAGTACTTC. It specifies CASSFAPEYEQYF.

The chain employs TRBV5-1 and TRBJ2-5; D perhaps matches TRBD2 (6 bases). The CDR3 contains 14 residues. Trimming took 0 bases from V and 1 from J, leaving 7 bases between them. Germline-derived CDR1 and CDR2 are SGHRS and YFSETQ. CDR3 protein: CASSLVGGQETQYF. CDR3 nucleotide sequence: TGCGCCAGCAGCTTGGTGGGGGGCCAAGAGACCCAGTACTTC.

The chain is built from TRBV7-2 and TRBJ1-5; D unresolved. Germline lookup yields CDR1 SGHTA and CDR2 FQGNSA. V was shortened by 5 bases and J by 7 bases, with 12 bases between the two germline ends. The CDR3 runs 13 residues. CDR3 protein: CASSTDIQQPQHF. In DNA, the CDR3 is TGTGCCAGCAGCACAGACATACAGCAGCCCCAGCATTTT. Supplemented by reference TRBV7-2 and TRBJ1-5, the full variable domain reads GAGVSQSPSNKVTEKGKDVELRCDPISGHTALYWYRQSLGQGLEFLIYFQGNSAPDKSGLPSDRFSAERTGGSVSTLTIQRTQQEDSAVYLCASSTDIQQPQHFGDGTRLSIL.